The source of this TCR beta chain is a study of cytomegalovirus exposure and HLA in healthy donors. This clone was seen a few times. Its matching antigen is unknown. Findings and limits, study-wide: It was confirmed in vitro that a few of the CMV-associated chains were specific for CMV antigens.

V was pared by 7 bases and J by 0 bases, with 16 bases between. This CDR3 region has 15 residues. Germline CDR1 and CDR2: SQVTM and ANQGSEA. Assay: immunoSEQ multiplex PCR; the TCRdb copy retains only in-frame clones and omits some. The sample has about 160,000 clones; 75% to 90% are singletons. The chain combines TRBV29-1 with TRBJ2-1, with a possible D match to TRBD1 (6 bases). Source material: PBMCs. The sequence came from a woman aged 18-29 years in good health and CMV-seronegative. Here the CDR3 DNA reads TGCAGCGCTTCTGGACAGACCAGCTCCTACAATGAGCAGTTCTTC. It yields the protein CSASGQTSSYNEQFF.